This TCR beta chain was obtained from a study of shared clonotypes between healthy human individuals. Concerning this clone: Its antigen is not known.

This was a deep-level run. TCRdb keeps only in-frame clones here, not all; method: immunoSEQ multiplex PCR. The sample includes about 2.3 million clones, approximately 93% of them seen just once. Study conclusions and caveats: Clonotypes shared by all four sorted-subset donors had higher generation probabilities than non-shared clonotypes.

Every donor was a Caucasian adult from Nashville, Tennessee. The CDR3 is made up of 12 amino acids. V dropped 7 bases and J dropped 7 bases, with 14 bases sitting between them. Germline-derived CDR1 and CDR2 are SGHRS and YFSETQ. The sequencing sample was made of naive CD4+ T cells from PBMCs. Subset in this sample: CD45RA+ positively selected. This chain uses TRBV5-1 with TRBJ2-5, with a tentative D call TRBD1 (5 bases). The receptor was derived from a man aged 18 to 29 in good health. Some clones in this sample may be carry-over from other donors' samples. This CDR3 is CASQGEGGTQYF. The DNA of the CDR3 is TGCGCCAGCCAAGGGGAAGGTGGGACCCAGTACTTC.